This T cell receptor beta chain was sequenced during a study of human T cells and chemical hapten exposure. Deletions cut 4 bases from V and 1 base from J, with 16 bases between. CDR1 is SGHVS, CDR2 FNYEAQ, per germline. The CDR3 runs to 16 residues. As to time point: healthy volunteer bleed at 2 weeks. Unfractionated whole blood yielded total RNA. The library labeled individual cDNA molecules by adding unique molecular identifiers to them. TCRdb reprocessed the RACE reads via MiXCR and lists one record per CDR3 protein. In the table there are 75,000 to 100,000 distinct CDR3 sequences, approximately 8.2% of which are singletons.

The J gene is TRBJ1-1, the V gene TRBV7-6; maybe TRBD1 (6 bases). Sequencing used whole blood. This clonotype originated in a female donor in good health. Some clones in this sample may be carry-over from other donors' samples. The CDR3 DNA reads TGTGCCAGCAGCTCGGGGGGCCGGGAGGCGAACACTGAAGCTTTCTTT. Its protein is CASSSGGREANTEAFF.